This is a list of T cell receptor beta chains from one sample in a study of T cell repertoires in cytomegalovirus infection. TCRdb analysed the reads with MiXCR anew, one entry per CDR3 protein. Among more than 150,000 distinct CDR3 sequences listed, under 25% were seen once. Material for sequencing was PBMCs. The receptors were gathered from a human donor in good health (CMV status not recorded). Some clones in this sample may be carry-over from other donors' samples. Each CDR3 is given with its conserved first and last residue. The D gene is left open where the match is weak. The size field is filled for only some rows; it gives once, few, many or a size class.

V: TRBV29-1
D: TRBD2
size: few
J: TRBJ2-5
DNA: TGCAGCGTGAGGTCGGGGGGGGGACAAGAGACCCAGTACTTC
CDR3: CSVRSGGGQETQYF

V: TRBV7-6
D: TRBD2
size: few
J: TRBJ2-6
DNA: TGTGCCAGCAGCCCCAGACCGGGAGGGGGTAGCTCTGGGGCCAACGTCCTGACTTTC
CDR3: CASSPRPGGGSSGANVLTF

V: TRBV18
D: -
size: few
J: TRBJ2-3
DNA: TGTGCCAGCTCACCGCTCGTCAGGTCCCAGACAGATACGCAGTATTTT
CDR3: CASSPLVRSQTDTQYF

V: TRBV7-2
D: -
size: -
J: TRBJ2-6
DNA: TGTGCCAGCAGCACCGGGCATGGGGACGCCAACGTCCTGACTTTC
CDR3: CASSTGHGDANVLTF

V: TRBV12-3/TRBV12-4
D: -
size: many
J: TRBJ1-2
DNA: TGTGCCAGCAGTTTTGGAGCCGTAGGCTACACCTTC
CDR3: CASSFGAVGYTF

V: TRBV2
D: -
size: many
J: TRBJ2-7
DNA: TGTGCCAGCCGACTCTACGAGCAGTACTTC
CDR3: CASRLYEQYF

V: TRBV5-1
D: -
size: few
J: TRBJ2-3
DNA: TGCGCCAGCAGCTTGGTTGTGCGGGACACAGATACGCAGTATTTT
CDR3: CASSLVVRDTDTQYF

V: TRBV7-9
D: -
size: -
J: TRBJ2-1
DNA: TGTGCCAGCAGCTCAGGACGGCAAAGCTCCTACAATGAGCAGTTCTTC
CDR3: CASSSGRQSSYNEQFF

V: TRBV7-2
D: -
size: many
J: TRBJ2-3
DNA: TGTGCCAGCAGCCTCTCCCCGGCAGTCACCGATACGCAGTATTTT
CDR3: CASSLSPAVTDTQYF

V: TRBV7-2
D: -
size: many
J: TRBJ1-5
DNA: TGTGCCAGCAGCTTAGACGGGGGGGGGAATCAGCCCCAGCATTTT
CDR3: CASSLDGGGNQPQHF

V: TRBV12-3/TRBV12-4
D: TRBD1
size: -
J: TRBJ1-5
DNA: TGTGCCAGCAGTGTTGGGACAGGGGATCAGCCCCAGCATTTT
CDR3: CASSVGTGDQPQHF

V: TRBV28
D: TRBD1
size: few
J: TRBJ1-6
DNA: TGTGCCAGCAGTCCCGGGACAGGGTGGTTTGGGAATTCACCCCTCCACTTT
CDR3: CASSPGTGWFGNSPLHF

V: TRBV28
D: -
size: few
J: TRBJ1-3
DNA: TGTGCCAGCAGTCCCACCCGGCCGGCCTCTGGAAACACCATATATTTT
CDR3: CASSPTRPASGNTIYF

V: TRBV7-2
D: TRBD2
size: many
J: TRBJ2-5
DNA: TGTGCCAGCAGCTTAGCGCGGACTAGCGGGAGGGCGAAGACCCAGTACTTC
CDR3: CASSLARTSGRAKTQYF

V: TRBV15
D: -
size: few
J: TRBJ2-7
DNA: TGTGCCACCAGCAGTGAAATATCCCCGGTAGTCGAGCAGTACTTC
CDR3: CATSSEISPVVEQYF

V: TRBV7-2
D: -
size: -
J: TRBJ1-2
DNA: TGTGCCAGCAGCTTAGAACGGGTAGGGGGCTACACCTTC
CDR3: CASSLERVGGYTF

V: TRBV29-1
D: TRBD1
size: -
J: TRBJ1-1
DNA: TGCAGCGTGGATCCGGGACAGGGGGCGGGTCTGGGGATGAACACTGAAGCTTTCTTT
CDR3: CSVDPGQGAGLGMNTEAFF

V: TRBV5-1
D: -
size: -
J: TRBJ2-3
DNA: TGCGCCAGCTCGGAGGGGCCTGCAACAGATACGCAGTATTTT
CDR3: CASSEGPATDTQYF

V: TRBV6-1
D: TRBD2
size: many
J: TRBJ2-1
DNA: TGTGCCAGCAGTGGCCTTACACTAGCGGGGGCCTGGAATGAGCAGTTCTTC
CDR3: CASSGLTLAGAWNEQFF

V: TRBV12-3/TRBV12-4
D: -
size: few
J: TRBJ1-1
DNA: TGTGCCAGCAGTTTTGCCCTAGACCACACTGAAGCTTTCTTT
CDR3: CASSFALDHTEAFF

V: TRBV29-1
D: TRBD1
size: few
J: TRBJ2-3
DNA: TGCAGCGTACGGGACAGGGGTGGTGCAGATACGCAGTATTTT
CDR3: CSVRDRGGADTQYF

V: TRBV12-3/TRBV12-4
D: TRBD1
size: many
J: TRBJ1-1
DNA: TGTGCCAGCCGCCCGGGTTCAGGGGGGACTGAAGCTTTCTTT
CDR3: CASRPGSGGTEAFF

V: TRBV27
D: TRBD1
size: many
J: TRBJ1-6
DNA: TGTGCCAGCAGTCAGAGGACAGGGAATAATTCACCCCTCCACTTT
CDR3: CASSQRTGNNSPLHF

V: TRBV6-1
D: TRBD1
size: -
J: TRBJ2-4
DNA: TGTGCCAGCAGGGAACAGGGGGCATACATTCAGTACTTC
CDR3: CASREQGAYIQYF

V: TRBV7-9
D: -
size: few
J: TRBJ2-7
DNA: TGTGCCAGCAGCCCCCGACAGTACTCCTACGAGCAGTACTTC
CDR3: CASSPRQYSYEQYF

V: TRBV28
D: TRBD2
size: once
J: TRBJ2-3
DNA: TGTGCCAGCAGTTTCAGCGGACTAGTGGGGTTCACAGATACGCAGTATTTT
CDR3: CASSFSGLVGFTDTQYF

V: TRBV12-5
D: -
size: few
J: TRBJ2-3
DNA: TGTGCTAGTGGTTTGACTGGGGGAAGCACAGATACGCAGTATTTT
CDR3: CASGLTGGSTDTQYF